This T cell receptor (beta chain) is from a study of blood T cells in healthy people across ages. For the second PCR, which ran for 7 to 11 cycles, a sample-barcoded 5' primer and a J-beta primer mix were used. MiXCR, run by TCRdb on the 5' RACE reads, gives a single entry per CDR3 protein. The data show 600,000 to 1,000,000 distinct CDR3 sequences, 58% seen once. This clonotype was sampled from a man younger than 40 in good health. The specimen sequenced was blood.

CDR3 residues: CASNGQLLGEQYF. CDR3 sequence (DNA): TGTGCCAGTAACGGACAGTTGCTGGGTGAGCAGTACTTC. This rearrangement joins TRBV11-2 to TRBJ2-7, with D possibly TRBD1 on 6 matching bases. Per germline, CDR1 SGHAT and CDR2 FQNNGV. The CDR3 runs to 13 residues. The V end was cut by 9 bases, the J end by 7 bases, with 19 bases between.